The 10 T cell receptor beta chains below come from one sample, sequenced in a study of blood T cell repertoires in COVID-19. Sequencing was performed with immunoSEQ multiplex PCR; in TCRdb, only in-frame clones are kept and a portion is missing. This sample has over 200,000 clones; about nine tenths occur once, and the top ten carry about 1.3%. Material: PBMCs or T cells enriched from blood (not recorded which). These receptors were taken from a young man who had recovered from COVID-19.

This clone was seen a single time. V and J are TRBV7-2 and TRBJ2-1; D possibly corresponds to TRBD1 (6 bases). The CDR3 sequence is 15 residues long. Germline-derived CDR1 and CDR2 are SGHTA and FQGNSA. Between the trimmed V and J ends, which lost 9 bases and 6 bases, there was a span of 21 bases. The CDR3 here is CASNQGRYLGNEQFF. The CDR3 bases are TGTGCCAGTAACCAGGGGCGGTACTTGGGCAATGAGCAGTTCTTC. Looking up the rest from reference TRBV7-2 and TRBJ2-1 gives the full variable domain: GAGVSQSPSNKVTEKGKDVELRCDPISGHTALYWYRQSLGQGLEFLIYFQGNSAPDKSGLPSDRFSAERTGGSVSTLTIQRTQQEDSAVYLCASNQGRYLGNEQFFGPGTRLTVL.

This clone was detected only once. The sample holds other DNA sequences that translate to the same CDR3. V usage is TRBV5-1 and J usage is TRBJ2-7; D remains ambiguous. The V and J ends lost 0 bases and 2 bases respectively, with 6 bases between them. Germline V gene data show CDR1 as SGHRS and CDR2 as YFSETQ. The length of the CDR3 is 13 residues. CDR3 loop: CASSLDRAYEQYF. The CDR3, as DNA: TGCGCCAGCAGCTTGGACAGAGCCTACGAGCAGTACTTC. Filled out from reference TRBV5-1 and TRBJ2-7, the complete variable domain reads KAGVTQTPRYLIKTRGQQVTLSCSPISGHRSVSWYQQTPGQGLQFLFEYFSETQRNKGNFPGRFSGRQFSNSRSEMNVSTLELGDSALYLCASSLDRAYEQYFGPGTRLTVT.

V gene TRBV4-2 combines with J gene TRBJ2-3, with a tentative D call TRBD2 (6 bases). Trimming cost V 1 base and J 6 bases, with 17 bases left between them. Germline values: CDR1 LGHNA, CDR2 YNFKEQ. The CDR3 is made up of 16 amino acids. CDR3 nucleotides: TGTGCCAGCAGCCAAGTTTCTTCGCGGGGTGTCGATACGCAGTATTTT. Translation: CASSQVSSRGVDTQYF.

J is TRBJ1-6 and V is TRBV12-3 or TRBV12-4, with D maybe TRBD1 (5 bases). V was shortened by 4 bases and J by 10 bases, with 11 bases between the two germline ends. The length of the CDR3 is 13 residues. The CDR3 sequence is CASSSIRESPLHF. CDR3 bases: TGTGCCAGCAGTTCGATCAGGGAATCACCCCTCCACTTT.

The V call is TRBV15, the J call TRBJ1-4; D might be TRBD1 (5 bases). This CDR3 is 18 amino acids long. Germline-derived CDR1 and CDR2 are LNHNV and YYDKDF (reference sequence). V was clipped by 0 bases and J by 3 bases, with 17 bases between them. For the CDR3, the DNA is TGTGCCACCAGCAGAGATATCCCTCAGGGCGTAGCTAATGAAAAACTGTTTTTT. Translation: CATSRDIPQGVANEKLFF. The full variable domain, its missing parts supplied by reference TRBV15 and TRBJ1-4, is DAMVIQNPRYQVTQFGKPVTLSCSQTLNHNVMYWYQQKSSQAPKLLFHYYDKDFNNEADTPDNFQSRRPNTSFCFLDIRSPGLGDTAMYLCATSRDIPQGVANEKLFFGSGTQLSVL.

The J gene is TRBJ1-1, the V gene TRBV27, with D perhaps TRBD1 (5 bases). The CDR3 is 13 amino acids. The V and J ends lost 3 bases and 4 bases respectively, with 9 bases between them. Germline V lookup: CDR1 MNHEY, CDR2 SMNVEV (reference sequence). CDR3 nucleotide sequence: TGTGCCAGCAGTTTCGGGGGGATCACTGAAGCTTTCTTT. Encoded protein: CASSFGGITEAFF.

This chain joins TRBV4-3 and TRBJ2-3; 9 nucleotides match TRBD2. V lost 2 bases and J lost 0; bases outside the gene matches: 6. The CDR3 is 17 residues long. The germline CDR1 and CDR2 sequences are LGHNA and YSLEER. The CDR3 protein is CASSQNPTSGSTDTQYF. The CDR3 region has the DNA TGCGCCAGCAGCCAAAATCCGACTAGCGGAAGCACAGATACGCAGTATTTT.

The gene calls are TRBV11-2 and TRBJ1-1; 9 bases match TRBD1. With V trimmed by 2 bases and J by 6 bases, 13 bases remained unmatched. The CDR3 totals 17 residues. CDR1 and CDR2 from the germline V gene are SGHAT and FQNNGV. The CDR3 nucleotides are TGTGCCAGCAGCTTAAAGGGGACAGGGTATCAAAGCGCTGAAGCTTTCTTT. Translating gives CASSLKGTGYQSAEAFF.

The CDR3 DNA reads TGTGCCAGCAGCAAAAAAGGGACAGGCGCCTACGAGCAGTACTTC. This encodes CASSKKGTGAYEQYF. V gene TRBV2 combines with J gene TRBJ2-7; 8 positions match TRBD1. V lost 6 bases, J lost 2 bases, and 9 bases stayed unmatched. Germline V gene data show CDR1 as SNHLY and CDR2 as FYNNEI. This CDR3 contains 15 residues.

This clone was observed many times. The chain couples TRBV6-2 or TRBV6-3 to TRBJ1-2; TRBD1 agrees at 11 bases. The CDR3 contains 15 residues. From germline, CDR1 is MNHEY and CDR2 SVGEGT. V trimming: 2 bases; J trimming: 4 bases; junction bases outside the gene matches: 3. The CDR3 here is CASSYEGTGGYGYTF. The CDR3 DNA follows: TGTGCCAGCAGTTACGAAGGGACAGGGGGCTATGGCTACACCTTC.